These T cell receptor beta chains were read from a single sample in a study of blood T cell repertoires in COVID-19. TCRdb's table, derived via immunoSEQ multiplex PCR, lists solely in-frame clones and lacks some. The profile shows 110,000 to 150,000 clones, about four fifths of them singletons. The specimen sequenced was peripheral blood. Receptor source: a woman aged 80 or over with acute or convalescent COVID-19. Each CDR3 is given with its conserved first and last residue. Fields, in order: D gene, J gene, CDR3 length, V gene, clone size, CDR3 DNA, CDR3 protein. D genes are given only for firm matches. Rows may omit the clone size; those that give it use once, few, many or a size class.

>-|TRBJ2-7|13|TRBV19|-
TGTGCCAGTAGTCCCGGTGGCGGTTACGAGCAGTACTTC
CASSPGGGYEQYF
>TRBD1|TRBJ1-1|15|TRBV6-1|-
TGTGCCAGCAGTGAATGGGGACAGTTGAACACTGAAGCTTTCTTT
CASSEWGQLNTEAFF
>-|TRBJ2-3|14|TRBV19|-
TGTGCCAGTAGCCTAGCCAGGTTCACAGATACGCAGTATTTT
CASSLARFTDTQYF
>-|TRBJ2-4|20|TRBV21-1|-
TGTGCCAGCAGCAAAAGTTTGGGACATCGCTTCATACTTGCCAAAAACATTCAGTACTTC
CASSKSLGHRFILAKNIQYF
>-|TRBJ1-4|15|TRBV18|-
TGTGCCAGCTCCCCTTCGGGGGTCGGGGATGAAAAACTGTTTTTT
CASSPSGVGDEKLFF
>-|TRBJ1-2|11|TRBV20-1|-
TGCAGTGCCCGCGAGTCCTATGGCTACACCTTC
CSARESYGYTF
>-|TRBJ2-2|17|TRBV28|-
TGTGCCAGCAGCCGACCCCCAGGGTCCTGGAACACCGGGGAGCTGTTTTTT
CASSRPPGSWNTGELFF
>TRBD1|TRBJ1-2|16|TRBV5-1|-
TGCGCCAGCAGCTTGGGAGTACAGGGGGGTATCTATGGCTACACCTTC
CASSLGVQGGIYGYTF
>-|TRBJ2-2|13|TRBV6-5|-
TGTGCCAGCCGAGGGTCGTCAGCCGGGGAGCTGTTTTTT
CASRGSSAGELFF
>-|TRBJ2-7|15|TRBV2|-
TGTGCCAGCAGTGACGGAGTCGTCAGGGGCTACGAGCAGTACTTC
CASSDGVVRGYEQYF
>-|TRBJ2-2|13|TRBV12-3/TRBV12-4|once
TGTGCCAGCACCGCCACGGTAATAGGGGAGCTGTTTTTT
CASTATVIGELFF
>TRBD1|TRBJ1-2|12|TRBV2|-
TGTGCCAGCAGTGGGACAGGGGGTGGCTACACCTTC
CASSGTGGGYTF
>TRBD1|TRBJ1-4|15|TRBV19|-
TGTGCCAGTAGGACATCCGGGACAGGGGGAGAAAAACTGTTTTTT
CASRTSGTGGEKLFF
>TRBD1|TRBJ1-4|15|TRBV7-9|-
TGTGCCAGCAGCTTAGCGTTACAGGGGGGTGAAAAACTGTTTTTT
CASSLALQGGEKLFF
>TRBD1|TRBJ2-2|16|TRBV5-1|once
TGCGCCAGCAGCCAAACCGGACAGGGCAAGACGGGGGAGCTGTTTTTT
CASSQTGQGKTGELFF
>-|TRBJ1-2|13|TRBV29-1|once
TGCAGCGTTGAAGATCAGGAGGGGTATGGCTACACCTTC
CSVEDQEGYGYTF
>-|TRBJ2-2|18|TRBV7-3|-
TGTGCCAGCAGCTTAATATCCAGACAGATCCCGAACACCGGGGAGCTGTTTTTT
CASSLISRQIPNTGELFF
>-|TRBJ2-7|15|TRBV7-9|-
TGTGCCAGCAGCGCCCAGGGTTCCCCTCACTACGAGCAGTACTTC
CASSAQGSPHYEQYF
>-|TRBJ1-2|14|TRBV9|-
TGTGCCAGCAGCGTTTCAGGGAATGGCTATGGCTACACCTTC
CASSVSGNGYGYTF
>TRBD1|TRBJ1-2|15|TRBV5-1|-
TGCGCCAGCAGCCCTCGACAGGGACTTCACTATGGCTACACCTTC
CASSPRQGLHYGYTF
>TRBD1|TRBJ1-1|16|TRBV3-1/TRBV3-2|-
TGTGCCAGCAGCCCTTGGACAGGGGCGCGGTACACTGAAGCTTTCTTT
CASSPWTGARYTEAFF
>-|TRBJ2-3|12|TRBV5-1|-
TGCGCCAGCAGCTCAATCACAGATACGCAGTATTTT
CASSSITDTQYF
>TRBD1|TRBJ1-4|15|TRBV6-5|-
TGTGCCAGCAGAGGGGGCCCGGCGTCGGATGAAAAACTGTTTTTT
CASRGGPASDEKLFF
>-|TRBJ1-5|14|TRBV19|-
TGTGCCAGTAGTCTACAGGAGACCAATCAGCCCCAGCATTTT
CASSLQETNQPQHF
>TRBD1|TRBJ1-1|14|TRBV5-6|-
TGTGCCAGCACCCTGGGACAGGGAGGGATGTCAGCTTTCTTT
CASTLGQGGMSAFF
>-|TRBJ2-5|14|TRBV9|-
TGTGCCAGCAGCGTCCTTAGCGGAACCGGGACCCAGTACTTC
CASSVLSGTGTQYF
>-|TRBJ2-1|13|TRBV6-6|-
TGTGCCAGCAGGGGGGGTAGTCGCAATGAGCAGTTCTTC
CASRGGSRNEQFF
>TRBD2|TRBJ2-5|15|TRBV5-1|-
TGCGCCAGCAGCTTGACTAGCGGGGGGCAAGAGACCCAGTACTTC
CASSLTSGGQETQYF
>-|TRBJ1-1|14|TRBV3-1/TRBV3-2|-
TGTGCCAGCAGCCAAGGGGTGGGCGACAGAGAAGCTTTCTTT
CASSQGVGDREAFF
>TRBD1|TRBJ1-2|15|TRBV7-2|few
TGTGCCAGCAGCTACCGGGACAGTGGTCGGAGGGGCTACACCTTC
CASSYRDSGRRGYTF
>TRBD1|TRBJ1-1|12|TRBV5-1|-
TGCGCCAGCAGCATACAGGGGCATGAAGCTTTCTTT
CASSIQGHEAFF